Many counts were recorded for the clone carrying this T cell receptor beta chain. Its antigen is currently unknown. A single record per CDR3 protein comes from TCRdb applying MiXCR to the 5' RACE reads. The table has under 550,000 distinct CDR3 sequences, roughly 22% seen once. This specimen comes from a study of T cells after yellow fever vaccination. Regarding the study as a whole: Few clonotypes appeared in both CD4 and CD8 compartments.

The source is a man aged 18 to 30 who received the YFV17D yellow fever vaccine. This specimen consisted of PBMCs, obtained approximately 22 days after the first yellow fever vaccination.

As DNA, the CDR3 is TGTGCCAGCAGCTCTGCACCTTACAGGGGGAGAGGCACTGAAGCTTTCTTT. This translates into CASSSAPYRGRGTEAFF. The genes are TRBV7-3 and TRBJ1-1, with 8 positions matching TRBD1. The CDR3 covers 17 residues. V gave up 4 bases and J gave up 4 bases; unmatched junction bases: 14. Germline lookup yields CDR1 SGHTA and CDR2 FQGTGA.